One T cell receptor beta chain is described in this entry. The target antigen is unknown. The sample originates from a study of CXCR3-negative and CXCR3-positive naive CD8 T cells. Study results and limitations: A higher hydrophobicity marked the TRB CDR3s of CXCR3-positive naive cells versus CXCR3-negative naive cells.

With UMI labels, 5' RACE was used to prepare the TRB cDNA libraries. TCRdb reprocessed the 5' RACE reads; each CDR3 protein has one entry and no DNA is given. The data show more than 75,000 distinct CDR3 sequences, and the top ten clones hold about 0.62%. The receptor comes from a human donor in good health. Some clones in this sample may be carry-over from other donors' samples. The sequenced sample consisted of naive CXCR3+ CD8+ T cells from blood. Subset specified: CD45RO-CCR7+CD27+CD95- naive CD8+ T cells expressing CXCR3 (TNR3+).

The CDR3 region is CASSQDSNQPQHF. The rearrangement joins TRBV27 to TRBJ1-5. Germline V gives CDR1 MNHEY, CDR2 SMNVEV (reference sequence). This CDR3 contains 13 residues.